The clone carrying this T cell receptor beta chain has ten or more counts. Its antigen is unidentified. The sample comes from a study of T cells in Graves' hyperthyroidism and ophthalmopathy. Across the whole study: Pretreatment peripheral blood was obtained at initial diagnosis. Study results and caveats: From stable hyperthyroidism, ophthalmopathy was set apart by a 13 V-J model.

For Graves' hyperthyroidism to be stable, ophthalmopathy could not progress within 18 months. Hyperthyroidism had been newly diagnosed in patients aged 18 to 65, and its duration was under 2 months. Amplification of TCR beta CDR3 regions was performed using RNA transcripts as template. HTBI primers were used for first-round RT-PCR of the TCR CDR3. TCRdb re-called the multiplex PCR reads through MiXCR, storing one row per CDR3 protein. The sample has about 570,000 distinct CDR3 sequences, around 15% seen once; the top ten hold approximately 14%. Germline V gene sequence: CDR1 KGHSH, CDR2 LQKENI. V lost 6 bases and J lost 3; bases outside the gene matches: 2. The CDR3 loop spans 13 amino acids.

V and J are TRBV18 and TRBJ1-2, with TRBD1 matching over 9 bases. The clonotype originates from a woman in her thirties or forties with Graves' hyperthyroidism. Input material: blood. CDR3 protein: CASSRQGDYGYTF. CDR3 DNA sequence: TGTGCCAGCTCCCGACAGGGGGACTATGGCTACACCTTC.